These 8 T cell receptor beta chains originate from one sample sequenced in a study of kidney transplant recipient with SARS-CoV-2 infection. TCRdb processed the reads anew with MiXCR; each CDR3 protein has one entry. The data contain roughly 250,000 distinct CDR3 sequences, under 30% of them singletons. The sample here was a blood sample, taken at baseline and between days 110 and 120 from a kidney transplant recipient. The receptors shown here come from a male patient younger than 45 who had COVID-19 and was a kidney transplant recipient. Some of the T cells might come from the graft donor.

On this clonotype itself: A much larger clonotype is one base distant, so this may be a read error. The rearrangement joins TRBV29-1 to TRBJ1-1; no clear D gene. The CDR3 length is 14 residues. Germline CDR1 is SQVTM and CDR2 is ANQGSEA. Written as DNA, the CDR3 is TGCAGCGTTGATATAGCGGGAGTTAACATTGAAGCTTTCTTT. Protein sequence: CSVDIAGVNIEAFF. The complete variable domain, with remaining parts taken from reference TRBV29-1 and TRBJ1-1, reads SAVISQKPSRDICQRGTSLTIQCQVDSQVTMMFWYRQQPGQSLTLIATANQGSEATYESGFVIDKFPISRPNLTFSTLTVSNMSPEDSSIYLCSVDIAGVNIEAFFGQGTRLTVV.

This clonotype has ten or more counts. This CDR3 is CASSIGTAKPPGYTF. CDR3 nucleotides: TGTGCCAGTAGTATAGGGACAGCAAAGCCCCCTGGCTACACCTTC. V and J are TRBV19 and TRBJ1-2; TRBD1 is a possible D gene (6 bases). Germline CDR1 LNHDA, CDR2 SQIVND (reference sequence). Between the trimmed V and J ends, which lost 1 base and 7 bases, there was a span of 16 bases. The CDR3 spans 15 residues. The full variable domain, its missing parts supplied by reference TRBV19 and TRBJ1-2, is DGGITQSPKYLFRKEGQNVTLSCEQNLNHDAMYWYRQDPGQGLRLIYYSQIVNDFQKGDIAEGYSVSREKKESFPLTVTSAQKNPTAFYLCASSIGTAKPPGYTFGSGTRLTVV.

In its sample, this clonotype was seen once. Just one base apart from a much larger clone, this may be a read error. V is TRBV23-1 and J is TRBJ1-2; D uncertain. TRBV23-1 is recorded as an ORF, its role being uncertain. Trimming removed 5 bases at V and 4 bases at J, with 23 bases between. The CDR3 has 17 amino acids. CDR3 DNA sequence: TGCGCCAGCAGTTCACTCCAGCTACGCGGAAAGACCTATGGCTACACCTTC. It specifies CASSSLQLRGKTYGYTF.

This clonotype was found many times. The rearrangement joins TRBV5-1 to TRBJ1-4; a weak D match, TRBD1 (5 bases). The CDR3 consists of 16 residues. V lost 2 bases, J lost 4 bases, and 15 bases lay in between. Germline V gene data show CDR1 as SGHRS and CDR2 as YFSETQ. CDR3 nucleotide sequence: TGCGCCAGCAGCTTAATCACGGGGACCCTTAATGAAAAACTGTTTTTT. This gives the protein CASSLITGTLNEKLFF.

This rearrangement joins TRBV21-1 to TRBJ2-3. TRBV21-1 is an annotated pseudogene. This CDR3 contains 17 residues. The CDR3 reads CASSLNIATVMQDTQYF. The CDR3 DNA reads as TGTGCCAGCAGTCTTAATATAGCTACAGTCATGCAAGATACGCAGTATTTT.

This clonotype was detected only once. A much larger clone lies one base from this, so it may be a read error. Since no conserved phenylalanine or tryptophan closes the CDR3, a read error is the likely cause. V is TRBV12-3 or TRBV12-4 and J is TRBJ2-5; 10 positions agree with TRBD1. Trimming took 6 bases from V and 5 from J; bases not matched to a gene: 6. The CDR3 is 14 residues long. The CDR3 DNA sequence: TGTGCCAGCAGGCTGACAGGGGGCCGTGAGACCCAGTACCTC. As protein: CASRLTGGRETQYL.

The rearrangement joins TRBV19 to TRBJ2-1; 8 bases are a match to TRBD1. CDR1 and CDR2 (germline): LNHDA, SQIVND (reference sequence). This CDR3 has 17 residues. V lost 7 bases, J lost 2 bases, and 13 bases stayed unmatched. DNA of the CDR3: TGTGCCAGTAAGCCTTCGACAGGGGCGGTCACCTACAATGAGCAGTTCTTC. Its protein product is CASKPSTGAVTYNEQFF.

This clonotype has ten or more counts. The chain combines TRBV20-1 with TRBJ1-5; weak D call: TRBD1 (6 bases). Trimming cost V 0 bases and J 1 base, with 10 bases left between them. This CDR3 region has 15 residues. The germline CDR1 and CDR2 sequences are DFQATT and SNEGSKA (reference sequence). CDR3 loop: CSAREGGRSNQPQHF. The CDR3 nucleotides read TGCAGTGCTAGAGAAGGGGGGCGAAGCAATCAGCCCCAGCATTTT.